This TCR beta chain was retrieved from a study of PD-1 blockade in classical Hodgkin lymphoma. Study-level points and caveats: Whoever responded completely had baseline diversity much like that seen in newly diagnosed patients.

Germline loops: CDR1 SGHRS, CDR2 YFSETQ. CDR3 length equals 14 residues. V was shortened by 4 bases and J by 6 bases, with 13 bases between the two germline ends. Using immunoSEQ multiplex PCR, the repertoire was profiled, and TCRdb retains in-frame clones only, with some absent. The sample holds tens of thousands of clones, about 89% seen once. Brentuximab vedotin exposure varied among the patients, all of whom had relapsed after autologous stem cell transplantation. Best outcomes ranged across complete response, partial response and progressive disease. This clone was picked up one time. Its antigen is undetermined.

The sequencing used peripheral blood mononuclear cells (PBMCs), collected at baseline. The chain joins TRBV5-1 to TRBJ2-2; D call uncertain. This TCR came from a human donor with classical Hodgkin lymphoma. In DNA, the CDR3 is TGCGCCAGCAGCCACCAATCGAGCGCCGGGGAGCTGTTTTTT. It encodes CASSHQSSAGELFF.